The present T cell receptor beta chain was sequenced within a study of Ad26.COV2.S vaccination and SARS-CoV-2 variants. Libraries were prepared by immunoSEQ multiplex PCR; TCRdb keeps only in-frame clonotypes and omits some of them. This table has about 460,000 clones, 80% to 90% appearing once. V lost 4 bases and J 0 bases, leaving 16 bases between the germline ends. Germline assignment: CDR1 SGHRS and CDR2 YFSETQ. This CDR3 has 16 amino acids. Documented treatment: around 19 received Ad26.COV2.S at low or high dose, single or two shots; several received placebo; per-sample allocation not given. Collection of the samples took place on day 63 after the first injection of vaccine or placebo.

This chain connects TRBV5-1 to TRBJ1-1; D is uncertain. The sequence was obtained from a person between 18 and 60 years old who received the Ad26.COV2.S COVID-19 vaccine or a placebo. Sequenced material: peripheral blood, taken in a trial of Ad26.COV2.S vaccine versus placebo. CDR3 sequence: CASSKSGINMNTEAFF. The DNA for the CDR3 is TGCGCCAGCAGCAAAAGCGGTATTAACATGAACACTGAAGCTTTCTTT. Based on the CDR3 plus reference TRBV5-1 and TRBJ1-1, the full variable domain is KAGVTQTPRYLIKTRGQQVTLSCSPISGHRSVSWYQQTPGQGLQFLFEYFSETQRNKGNFPGRFSGRQFSNSRSEMNVSTLELGDSALYLCASSKSGINMNTEAFFGQGTRLTVV.